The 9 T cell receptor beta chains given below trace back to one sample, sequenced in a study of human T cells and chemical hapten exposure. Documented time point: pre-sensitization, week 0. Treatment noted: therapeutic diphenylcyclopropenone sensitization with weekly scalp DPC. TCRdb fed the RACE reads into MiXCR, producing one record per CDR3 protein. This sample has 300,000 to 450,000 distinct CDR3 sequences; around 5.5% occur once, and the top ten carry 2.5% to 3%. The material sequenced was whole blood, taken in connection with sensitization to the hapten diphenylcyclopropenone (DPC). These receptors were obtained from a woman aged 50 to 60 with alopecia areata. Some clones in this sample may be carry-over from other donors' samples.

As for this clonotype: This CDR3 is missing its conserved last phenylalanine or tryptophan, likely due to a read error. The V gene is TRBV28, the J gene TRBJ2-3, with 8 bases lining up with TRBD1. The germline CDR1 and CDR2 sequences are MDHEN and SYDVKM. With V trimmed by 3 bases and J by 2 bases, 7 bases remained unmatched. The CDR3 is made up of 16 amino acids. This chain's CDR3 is CASSFPRTGITDTQYS. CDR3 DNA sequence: TGTGCCAGCAGTTTCCCCCGGACAGGGATCACAGATACGCAGTATTCT.

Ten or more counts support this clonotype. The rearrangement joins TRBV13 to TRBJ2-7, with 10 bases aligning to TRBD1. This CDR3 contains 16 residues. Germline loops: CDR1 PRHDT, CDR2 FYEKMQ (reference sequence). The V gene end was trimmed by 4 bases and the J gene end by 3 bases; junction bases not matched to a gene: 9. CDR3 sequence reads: CASSSPGQGQIYEQYF. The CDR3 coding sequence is TGTGCCAGCAGCTCACCGGGACAGGGGCAAATCTACGAGCAGTACTTC.

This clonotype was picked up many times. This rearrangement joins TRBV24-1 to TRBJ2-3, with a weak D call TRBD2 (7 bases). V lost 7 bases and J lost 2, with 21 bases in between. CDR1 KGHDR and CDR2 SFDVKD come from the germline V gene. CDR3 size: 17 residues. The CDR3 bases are TGTGCCACCAGCTCCCTGGGGGGGCTCGGTGCCACAGATACGCAGTATTTT. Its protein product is CATSSLGGLGATDTQYF.

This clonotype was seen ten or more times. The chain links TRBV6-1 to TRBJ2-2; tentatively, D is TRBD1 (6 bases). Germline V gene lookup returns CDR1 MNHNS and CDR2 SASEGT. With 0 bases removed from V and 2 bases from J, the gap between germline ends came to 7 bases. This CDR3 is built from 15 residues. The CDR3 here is CASSEAGHNTGELFF. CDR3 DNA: TGTGCCAGCAGTGAAGCGGGACATAACACCGGGGAGCTGTTTTTT.

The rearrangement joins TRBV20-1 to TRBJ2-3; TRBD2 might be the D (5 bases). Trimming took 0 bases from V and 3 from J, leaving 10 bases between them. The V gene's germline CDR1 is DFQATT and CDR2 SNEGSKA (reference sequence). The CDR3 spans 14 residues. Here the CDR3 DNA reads TGCAGTGCTAGAGACATGCGGAGGACAGATACGCAGTATTTT. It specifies CSARDMRRTDTQYF.

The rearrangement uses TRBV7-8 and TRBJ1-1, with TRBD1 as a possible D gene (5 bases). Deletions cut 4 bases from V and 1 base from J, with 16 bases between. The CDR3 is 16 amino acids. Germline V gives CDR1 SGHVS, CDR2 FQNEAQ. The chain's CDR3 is CASSSNRGGANTEAFF. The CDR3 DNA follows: TGTGCCAGCAGCTCGAACCGCGGCGGGGCGAACACTGAAGCTTTCTTT.

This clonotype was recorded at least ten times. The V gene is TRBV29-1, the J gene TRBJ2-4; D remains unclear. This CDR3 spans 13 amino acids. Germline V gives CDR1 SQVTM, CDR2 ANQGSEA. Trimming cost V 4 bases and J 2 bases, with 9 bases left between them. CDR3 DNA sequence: TGCAGCGTTGTCGTCCTATCCAAAAACATTCAGTACTTC. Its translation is CSVVVLSKNIQYF. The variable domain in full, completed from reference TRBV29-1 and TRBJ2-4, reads SAVISQKPSRDICQRGTSLTIQCQVDSQVTMMFWYRQQPGQSLTLIATANQGSEATYESGFVIDKFPISRPNLTFSTLTVSNMSPEDSSIYLCSVVVLSKNIQYFGAGTRLSVL.

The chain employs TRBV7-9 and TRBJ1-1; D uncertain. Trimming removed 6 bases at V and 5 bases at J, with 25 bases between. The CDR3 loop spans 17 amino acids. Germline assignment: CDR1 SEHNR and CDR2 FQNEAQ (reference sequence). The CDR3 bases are TGTGCCAGCAGACTAATCCCTACAGCTCTCCGTTATACTGAAGCTTTCTTT. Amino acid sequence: CASRLIPTALRYTEAFF.

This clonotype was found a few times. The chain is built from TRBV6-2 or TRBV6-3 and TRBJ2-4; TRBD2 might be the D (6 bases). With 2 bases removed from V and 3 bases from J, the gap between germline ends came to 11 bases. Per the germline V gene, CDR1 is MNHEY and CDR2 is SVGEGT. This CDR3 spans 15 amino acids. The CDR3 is CASSYGGSGKNIQYF. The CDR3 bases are TGTGCCAGCAGTTACGGAGGGAGTGGCAAAAACATTCAGTACTTC.